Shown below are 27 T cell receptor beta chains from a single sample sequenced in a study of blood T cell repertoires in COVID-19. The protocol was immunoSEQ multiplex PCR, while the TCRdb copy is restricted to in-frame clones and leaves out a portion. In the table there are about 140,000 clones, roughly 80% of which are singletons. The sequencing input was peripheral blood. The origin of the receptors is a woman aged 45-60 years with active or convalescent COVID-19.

The CDR3, as DNA: TGCGCCAGCAGCCAAGAGTGGACAGGGCCGAGCTCCTACGAGCAGTACTTC. It encodes CASSQEWTGPSSYEQYF. J is TRBJ2-7 and V is TRBV4-1, with 8 bases identical to TRBD1. Germline CDR1 reads MGHRA; CDR2 reads YSYEKL. CDR3 length: 17 residues. V shed 0 bases, J shed 0 bases, and the junction held 7 bases outside the gene matches.

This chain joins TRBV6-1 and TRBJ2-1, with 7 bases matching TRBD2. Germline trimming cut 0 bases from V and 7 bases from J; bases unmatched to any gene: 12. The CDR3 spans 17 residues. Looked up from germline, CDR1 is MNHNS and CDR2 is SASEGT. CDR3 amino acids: CASSEAVRASGQNEQFF. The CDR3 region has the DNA TGTGCCAGCAGTGAAGCAGTTAGGGCTAGCGGTCAGAATGAGCAGTTCTTC.

The CDR3 nucleotides read TGTGCCAGCAGTTCCTTCCGGGACAGGGGTACAGATACGCAGTATTTT. It translates to CASSSFRDRGTDTQYF. The rearrangement joins TRBV28 to TRBJ2-3, with 10 bases aligning to TRBD1. The V gene's germline CDR1 is MDHEN and CDR2 SYDVKM. After removal of 4 bases from V and 3 bases from J, the junction contained 7 bases not matched to a gene. The CDR3 runs to 16 residues.

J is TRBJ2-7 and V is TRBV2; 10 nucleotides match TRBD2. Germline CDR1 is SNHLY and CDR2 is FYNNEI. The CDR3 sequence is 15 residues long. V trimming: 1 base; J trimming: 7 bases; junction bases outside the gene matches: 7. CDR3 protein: CASSEGGLAGVEQYF. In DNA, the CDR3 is TGTGCCAGCAGTGAAGGAGGGCTAGCGGGAGTAGAGCAGTACTTC.

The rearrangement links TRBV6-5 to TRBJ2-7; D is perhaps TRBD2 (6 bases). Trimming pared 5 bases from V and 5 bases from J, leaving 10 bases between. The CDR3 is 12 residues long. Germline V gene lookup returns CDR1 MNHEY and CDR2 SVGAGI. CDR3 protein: CASSQLANEQYF. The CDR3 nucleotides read TGTGCCAGCAGTCAGCTAGCGAACGAGCAGTACTTC.

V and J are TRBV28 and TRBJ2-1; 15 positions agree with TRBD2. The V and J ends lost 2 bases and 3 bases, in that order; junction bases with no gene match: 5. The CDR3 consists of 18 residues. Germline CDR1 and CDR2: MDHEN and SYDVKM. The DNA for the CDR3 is TGTGCCAGCAGTTTAGTCGGACTAGCGGGAGGGAACTACAATGAGCAGTTCTTC. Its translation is CASSLVGLAGGNYNEQFF.

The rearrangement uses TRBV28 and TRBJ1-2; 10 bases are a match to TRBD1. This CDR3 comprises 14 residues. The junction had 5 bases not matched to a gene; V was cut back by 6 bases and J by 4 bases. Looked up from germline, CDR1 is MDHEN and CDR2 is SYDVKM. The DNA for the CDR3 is TGTGCCAGCAGCCTGACAGGGGGCGGCTATGGCTACACCTTC. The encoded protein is CASSLTGGGYGYTF.

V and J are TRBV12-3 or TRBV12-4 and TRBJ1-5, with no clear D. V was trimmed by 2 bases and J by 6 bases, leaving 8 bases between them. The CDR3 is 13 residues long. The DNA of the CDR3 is TGTGCCAGCAGTTTAACGAACAGTCAGCCCCAGCATTTT. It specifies CASSLTNSQPQHF.

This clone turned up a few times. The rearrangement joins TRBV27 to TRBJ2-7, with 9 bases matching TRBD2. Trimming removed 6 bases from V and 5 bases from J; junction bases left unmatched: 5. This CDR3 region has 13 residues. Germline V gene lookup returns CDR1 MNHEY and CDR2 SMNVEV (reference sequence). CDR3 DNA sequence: TGTGCCAGCAGAGGACTAGCGTCCCACGAGCAGTACTTC. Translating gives CASRGLASHEQYF.

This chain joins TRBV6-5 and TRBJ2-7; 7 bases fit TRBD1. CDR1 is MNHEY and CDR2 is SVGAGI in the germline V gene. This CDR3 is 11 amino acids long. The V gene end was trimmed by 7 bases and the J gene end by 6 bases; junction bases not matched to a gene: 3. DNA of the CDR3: TGTGCCAGCAAACAGGGGCCCGAGCAGTACTTC. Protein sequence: CASKQGPEQYF.

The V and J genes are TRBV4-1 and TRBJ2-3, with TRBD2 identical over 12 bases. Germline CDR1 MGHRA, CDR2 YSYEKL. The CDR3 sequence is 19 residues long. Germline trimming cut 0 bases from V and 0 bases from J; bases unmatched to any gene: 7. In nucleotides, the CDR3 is TGCGCCAGCAGCCAAGATTGGGCTAGCGGGGGGGGGAGCACAGATACGCAGTATTTT. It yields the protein CASSQDWASGGGSTDTQYF.

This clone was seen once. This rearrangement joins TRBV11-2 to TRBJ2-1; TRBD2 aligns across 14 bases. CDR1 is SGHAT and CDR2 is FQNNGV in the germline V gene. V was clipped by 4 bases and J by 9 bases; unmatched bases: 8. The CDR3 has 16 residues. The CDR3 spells CASSSGLAGGSGEQFF. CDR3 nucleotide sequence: TGTGCCAGCAGCTCCGGACTAGCGGGGGGATCGGGTGAGCAGTTCTTC.

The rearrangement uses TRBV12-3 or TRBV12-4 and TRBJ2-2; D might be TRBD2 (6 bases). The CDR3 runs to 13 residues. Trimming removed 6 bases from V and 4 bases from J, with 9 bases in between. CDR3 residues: CASRDYPTGELFF. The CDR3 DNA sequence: TGTGCCAGCAGGGACTATCCCACCGGGGAGCTGTTTTTT.

This CDR3 is CASSEGQYYGYTF. The CDR3 coding sequence is TGTGCCAGCAGTGAGGGACAATACTATGGCTACACCTTC. This rearrangement joins TRBV25-1 to TRBJ1-2, with TRBD1 as a possible D gene (6 bases). The CDR3 has 13 amino acids. Trimming pared 3 bases from V and 3 bases from J, leaving 8 bases between. CDR1 and CDR2 (germline): MGHDK, SYGVNS.

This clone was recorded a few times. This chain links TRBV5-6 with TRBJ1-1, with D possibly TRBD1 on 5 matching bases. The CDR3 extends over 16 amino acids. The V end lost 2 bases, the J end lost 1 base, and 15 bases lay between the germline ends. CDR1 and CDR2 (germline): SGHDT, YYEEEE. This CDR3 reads CASSFGGFGRNTEAFF. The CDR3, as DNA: TGTGCCAGCAGCTTTGGGGGGTTCGGACGGAACACTGAAGCTTTCTTT.

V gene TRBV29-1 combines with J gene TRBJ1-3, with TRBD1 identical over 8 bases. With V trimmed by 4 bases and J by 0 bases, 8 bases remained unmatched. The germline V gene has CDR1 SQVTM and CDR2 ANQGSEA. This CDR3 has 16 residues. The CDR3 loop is CSVVTGDMLSGNTIYF. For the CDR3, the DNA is TGCAGCGTTGTGACAGGGGATATGCTCTCTGGAAACACCATATATTTT.

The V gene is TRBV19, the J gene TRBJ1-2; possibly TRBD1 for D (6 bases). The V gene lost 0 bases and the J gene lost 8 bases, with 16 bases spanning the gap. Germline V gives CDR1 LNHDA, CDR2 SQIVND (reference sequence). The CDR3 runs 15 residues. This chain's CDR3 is CASSIDLATGRGYTF. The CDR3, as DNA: TGTGCCAGTAGTATAGATCTGGCGACAGGCCGGGGCTACACCTTC.

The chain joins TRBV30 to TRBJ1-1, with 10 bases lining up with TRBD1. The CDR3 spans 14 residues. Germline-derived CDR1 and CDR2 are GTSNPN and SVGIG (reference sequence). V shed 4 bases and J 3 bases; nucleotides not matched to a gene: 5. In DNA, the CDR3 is TGTGCCTGGAATTTCGGGACAGGGGACACTGAAGCTTTCTTT. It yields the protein CAWNFGTGDTEAFF. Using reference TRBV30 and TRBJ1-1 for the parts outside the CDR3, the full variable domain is SQTIHQWPATLVQPVGSPLSLECTVEGTSNPNLYWYRQAAGRGLQLLFYSVGIGQISSEVPQNLSASRPQDRQFILSSKKLLLSDSGFYLCAWNFGTGDTEAFFGQGTRLTVV.

The CDR3 DNA reads TGCAGCGTGGGGGCTACTGAAGCTTTCTTT. It yields the protein CSVGATEAFF. The J gene is TRBJ1-1, the V gene TRBV29-1; the D gene is possibly TRBD1 (6 bases). Germline loops: CDR1 SQVTM, CDR2 ANQGSEA. The CDR3 spans 10 residues. Trimming took off 6 bases at V and 5 bases at J, with 7 bases between the two ends. Using reference TRBV29-1 and TRBJ1-1 for the parts outside the CDR3, the full variable domain is SAVISQKPSRDICQRGTSLTIQCQVDSQVTMMFWYRQQPGQSLTLIATANQGSEATYESGFVIDKFPISRPNLTFSTLTVSNMSPEDSSIYLCSVGATEAFFGQGTRLTVV.

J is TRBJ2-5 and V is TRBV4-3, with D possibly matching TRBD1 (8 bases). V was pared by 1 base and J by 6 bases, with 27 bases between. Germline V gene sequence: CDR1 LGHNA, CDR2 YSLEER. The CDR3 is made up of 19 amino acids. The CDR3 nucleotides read TGCGCCAGCAGCCAAGTAGACGCAGGGGGCGGGGGCTCCCTCAAGACCCAGTACTTC. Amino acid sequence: CASSQVDAGGGGSLKTQYF.

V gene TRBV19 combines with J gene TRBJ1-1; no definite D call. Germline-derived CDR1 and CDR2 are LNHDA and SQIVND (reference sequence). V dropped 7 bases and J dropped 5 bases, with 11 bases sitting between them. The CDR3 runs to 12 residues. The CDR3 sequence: CASTYSLTEAFF. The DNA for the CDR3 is TGTGCCAGTACCTACAGTCTTACTGAAGCTTTCTTT.

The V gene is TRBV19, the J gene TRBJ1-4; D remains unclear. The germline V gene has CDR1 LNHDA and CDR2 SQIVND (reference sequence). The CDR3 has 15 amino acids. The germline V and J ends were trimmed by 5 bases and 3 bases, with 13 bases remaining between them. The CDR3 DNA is TGTGCCAGTAGTCCGACGGGCGGGCCTAATGAAAAACTGTTTTTT. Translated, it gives CASSPTGGPNEKLFF.

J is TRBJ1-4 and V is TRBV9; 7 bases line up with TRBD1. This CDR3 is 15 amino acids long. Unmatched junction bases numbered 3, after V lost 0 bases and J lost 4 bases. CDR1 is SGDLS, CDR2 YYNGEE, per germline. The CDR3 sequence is CASSVGGQLNEKLFF. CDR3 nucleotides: TGTGCCAGCAGCGTAGGGGGACAGCTTAATGAAAAACTGTTTTTT.

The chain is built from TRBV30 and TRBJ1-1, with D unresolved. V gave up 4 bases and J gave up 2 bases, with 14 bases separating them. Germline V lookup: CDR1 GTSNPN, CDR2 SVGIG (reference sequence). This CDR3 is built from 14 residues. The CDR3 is CAWNPTGVNTEAFF. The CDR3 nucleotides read TGTGCCTGGAACCCTACGGGAGTAAACACTGAAGCTTTCTTT.

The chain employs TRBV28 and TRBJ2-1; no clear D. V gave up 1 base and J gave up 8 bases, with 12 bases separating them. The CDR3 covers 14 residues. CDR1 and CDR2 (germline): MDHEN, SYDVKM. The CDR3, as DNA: TGTGCCAGCAGTTTATCGCCCCCAAGAGATGAGCAGTTCTTC. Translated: CASSLSPPRDEQFF.

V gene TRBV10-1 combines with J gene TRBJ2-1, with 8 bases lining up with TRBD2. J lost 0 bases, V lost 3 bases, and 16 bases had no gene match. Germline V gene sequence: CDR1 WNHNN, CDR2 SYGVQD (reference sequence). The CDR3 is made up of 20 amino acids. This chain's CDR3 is CASSDPCERGPISSYNEQFF. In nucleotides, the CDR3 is TGCGCCAGCAGTGACCCGTGTGAGCGGGGGCCTATTAGCTCCTACAATGAGCAGTTCTTC.

The CDR3 nucleotides read TGTGCCAGCTGGGACAGGGGGTCGTACGAGCAGTACTTC. Protein product: CASWDRGSYEQYF. The J gene is TRBJ2-7, the V gene TRBV6-5, with 11 bases identical to TRBD1. CDR1 is MNHEY, CDR2 SVGAGI, per germline. The CDR3 runs to 13 residues. The J segment lost 4 bases and the V segment lost 8 bases, leaving 4 bases of the junction unmatched.